Presented here are 17 T cell receptor beta chains from one specimen sequenced in a study of cytomegalovirus exposure and HLA in healthy donors. The PCR contained 60 Vbeta and 13 Jbeta primers. Using immunoSEQ multiplex PCR, the repertoire was profiled, and TCRdb retains in-frame clones only, with some absent. This sample carries about 190,000 clones, roughly 77% of them seen once, and the ten largest clones take approximately 4.8%. Sample: PBMCs. The receptors were gathered from a man aged 25 to 40 in good health and CMV-seropositive.

This clone was counted once. This chain links TRBV27 with TRBJ1-6; 11 bases fit TRBD1. From germline, CDR1 is MNHEY and CDR2 SMNVEV (reference sequence). CDR3 length equals 15 residues. The junction had 4 bases not matched to a gene; V was cut back by 9 bases and J by 3 bases. CDR3 amino acids: CASKGQGDYNSPLHF. For the CDR3, the DNA is TGTGCCAGTAAGGGACAGGGGGACTATAATTCACCCCTCCACTTT.

The chain has TRBV4-3 and TRBJ1-4; D ambiguous. Germline values: CDR1 LGHNA, CDR2 YSLEER. Trimming shortened V by 3 bases and J by 0 bases, and 8 bases separated the two germline ends. The CDR3 totals 15 residues. The CDR3, as DNA: TGCGCCAGCAGCCATGTTATTGCAACTAATGAAAAACTGTTTTTT. Its protein product is CASSHVIATNEKLFF.

The CDR3 DNA reads as TGTGCCAGTGCCGAGAGCTCCTACAATGAGCAGTTCTTC. This sequence encodes CASAESSYNEQFF. The chain carries TRBV7-9 and TRBJ2-1; no firm D call. CDR3 length: 13 amino acids. CDR1 and CDR2 from the germline V gene are SEHNR and FQNEAQ (reference sequence). Trimming took 9 bases from V and 0 from J, leaving 9 bases between them.

The V call is TRBV6-6, the J call TRBJ2-2; D unclear. The germline V and J ends were trimmed by 5 bases and 6 bases, with 13 bases remaining between them. The CDR3 is 14 amino acids. Germline V gives CDR1 MNHNY, CDR2 SVGAGI (reference sequence). The CDR3 reads CASSLPRSAGELFF. Here the CDR3 DNA reads TGTGCCAGCAGTCTACCCCGGTCGGCCGGGGAGCTGTTTTTT.

The chain is built from TRBV6-5 and TRBJ1-2; a weak D match, TRBD1 (5 bases). The CDR3 extends over 13 amino acids. The V and J ends lost 6 bases and 5 bases respectively, with 13 bases between them. Germline loops: CDR1 MNHEY, CDR2 SVGAGI. CDR3 sequence: CASRSPGIYGYTF. CDR3 sequence (DNA): TGTGCCAGCAGGTCTCCAGGGATTTATGGCTACACCTTC.

Details on this clone: Other DNA sequences in the sample encode the same CDR3. The chain links TRBV27 to TRBJ1-5; no reliable D call. V was pared by 4 bases and J by 6 bases, with 7 bases between. This CDR3 spans 12 amino acids. Germline V gene lookup returns CDR1 MNHEY and CDR2 SMNVEV (reference sequence). CDR3 in amino acids: CASSSRGQPQHF. The CDR3 DNA reads as TGTGCCAGCAGTTCCCGGGGTCAGCCCCAGCATTTT.

This clone has more than one count but fewer than ten. J is TRBJ2-1 and V is TRBV15, with D perhaps matching TRBD1 (5 bases). V was clipped by 0 bases and J by 7 bases, with 10 bases between them. The germline CDR1 and CDR2 sequences are LNHNV and YYDKDF (reference sequence). The CDR3 loop spans 14 amino acids. CDR3: CATSRDAAGNEQFF. Here the CDR3 DNA reads TGTGCCACCAGCAGAGATGCGGCAGGGAATGAGCAGTTCTTC.

The chain is built from TRBV14 and TRBJ2-7; tentatively, D is TRBD2 (7 bases). The CDR3 runs 13 residues. V was pared by 2 bases and J by 6 bases, with 11 bases between. CDR1 and CDR2 (germline): SGHDN, FVKESK. The DNA for the CDR3 is TGTGCCAGCAGCCAACGGGGGGCGGGCGAGCAGTACTTC. Translating gives CASSQRGAGEQYF.

The chain links TRBV7-2 to TRBJ2-7; 8 bases agree with TRBD2. This CDR3 has 14 amino acids. V lost 1 base and J lost 4; bases outside the gene matches: 3. Germline assignment: CDR1 SGHTA and CDR2 FQGNSA. This chain's CDR3 is CASSLVAGGYEQYF. Written as DNA, the CDR3 is TGTGCCAGCAGCTTAGTTGCGGGAGGTTACGAGCAGTACTTC.

V usage is TRBV7-3 and J usage is TRBJ1-3; no definite D call. The germline gives CDR1 SGHTA, CDR2 FQGTGA. This CDR3 has 16 residues. V lost 5 bases and J lost 0, with 14 bases in between. This CDR3 is CASSPSPASSGNTIYF. The CDR3 DNA reads TGTGCCAGCAGCCCCAGCCCCGCTAGCTCTGGAAACACCATATATTTT.

The V and J genes are TRBV30 and TRBJ1-1; 8 nucleotides agree with TRBD1. The J segment lost 6 bases and the V segment lost 3 bases, leaving 3 bases of the junction unmatched. Germline V lookup: CDR1 GTSNPN, CDR2 SVGIG (reference sequence). There are 12 residues in the CDR3. The CDR3 protein is CAWRTGASEAFF. In nucleotides, the CDR3 is TGTGCCTGGAGGACAGGGGCCTCTGAAGCTTTCTTT.

This sequence joins TRBV6-6 and TRBJ1-5; TRBD1 is a possible D gene (5 bases). Trimming pared 11 bases from V and 1 base from J, leaving 12 bases between. The germline V gene encodes CDR1 MNHNY and CDR2 SVGAGI (reference sequence). This CDR3 comprises 13 residues. Here the CDR3 DNA reads TGTGCCCTAGGACATACCAGCAATCAGCCCCAGCATTTT. The encoded protein is CALGHTSNQPQHF.

V usage is TRBV5-4 and J usage is TRBJ2-3; D gene unclear. The germline V gene encodes CDR1 SGHNT and CDR2 YYREEE (reference sequence). CDR3 length: 16 residues. Trimming left V 4 bases short and J 0 bases short, with 15 bases between. CDR3 protein: CASSPPMAPSTDTQYF. The CDR3 DNA reads TGTGCCAGCAGCCCACCCATGGCCCCCAGCACAGATACGCAGTATTTT.

The V call is TRBV18, the J call TRBJ2-7, with 7 bases identical to TRBD2. CDR3 size: 13 residues. V lost 6 bases, J lost 6 bases, and 8 bases stayed unmatched. Germline V gene data show CDR1 as KGHSH and CDR2 as LQKENI. CDR3 sequence (DNA): TGTGCCAGCTCCGGGAGCGGGATGGGCGAGCAGTACTTC. Encoded protein: CASSGSGMGEQYF.

The genes are TRBV9 and TRBJ1-4; TRBD1 might be the D (6 bases). This CDR3 contains 16 residues. Germline CDR1 is SGDLS and CDR2 is YYNGEE. With 4 bases removed from V and 0 bases from J, the gap between germline ends came to 13 bases. The CDR3 is CASSKEGVATNEKLFF. Here the CDR3 DNA reads TGTGCCAGCAGCAAAGAGGGGGTTGCAACTAATGAAAAACTGTTTTTT.

This clone was observed a few times. The chain recombines TRBV2 with TRBJ2-2; possible D gene TRBD2, 7 bases. Between the trimmed V and J ends, which lost 1 base and 3 bases, there was a span of 9 bases. Germline V gene data show CDR1 as SNHLY and CDR2 as FYNNEI. The CDR3 runs to 15 residues. Here the CDR3 reads CASSEGGGHTGELFF. CDR3 in DNA: TGTGCCAGCAGTGAAGGGGGGGGGCACACCGGGGAGCTGTTTTTT. Filled out from reference TRBV2 and TRBJ2-2, the complete variable domain reads EPEVTQTPSHQVTQMGQEVILRCVPISNHLYFYWYRQILGQKVEFLVSFYNNEISEKSEIFDDQFSVERPDGSNFTLKIRSTKLEDSAMYFCASSEGGGHTGELFFGEGSRLTVL.

This clone was counted a few times. The genes are TRBV27 and TRBJ2-5; 7 bases fit TRBD1. The CDR3 runs 17 residues. Unmatched junction bases numbered 12, after V lost 2 bases and J lost 3 bases. Germline CDR1 is MNHEY and CDR2 is SMNVEV (reference sequence). In DNA, the CDR3 is TGTGCCAGCAGTTTAGCTAACAGGGGCATCAAAAAAGAGACCCAGTACTTC. Translation gives CASSLANRGIKKETQYF.